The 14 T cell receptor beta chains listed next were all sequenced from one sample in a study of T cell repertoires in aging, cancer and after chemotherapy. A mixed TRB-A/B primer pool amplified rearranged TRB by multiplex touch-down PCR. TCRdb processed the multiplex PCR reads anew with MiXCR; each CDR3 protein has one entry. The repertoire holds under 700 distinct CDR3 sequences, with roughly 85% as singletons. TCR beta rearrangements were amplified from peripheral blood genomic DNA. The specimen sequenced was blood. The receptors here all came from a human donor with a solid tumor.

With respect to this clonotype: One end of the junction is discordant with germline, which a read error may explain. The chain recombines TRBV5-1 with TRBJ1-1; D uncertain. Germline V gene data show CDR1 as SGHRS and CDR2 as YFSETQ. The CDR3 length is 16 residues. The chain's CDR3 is CASSLRTGGGNSEAFF. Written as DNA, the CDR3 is TGTGCCAGCAGCTTGCGAACGGGAGGAGGAAATTCTGAAGCTTTCTTT.

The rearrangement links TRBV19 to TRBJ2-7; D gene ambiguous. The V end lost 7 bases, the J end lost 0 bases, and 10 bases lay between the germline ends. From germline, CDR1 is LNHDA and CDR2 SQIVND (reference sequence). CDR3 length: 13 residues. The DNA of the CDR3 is TGTGCCAGTACCCCTACGGGCTCCTACGAGCAGTACTTC. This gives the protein CASTPTGSYEQYF.

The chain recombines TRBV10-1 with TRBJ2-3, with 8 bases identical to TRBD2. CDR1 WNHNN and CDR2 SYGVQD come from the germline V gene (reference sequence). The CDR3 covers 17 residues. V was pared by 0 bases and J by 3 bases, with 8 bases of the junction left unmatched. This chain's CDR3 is CASSESNEAGGTDTQYF. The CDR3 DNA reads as TGCGCCAGCAGTGAGTCGAACGAGGCGGGAGGAACAGATACGCAGTATTTT.

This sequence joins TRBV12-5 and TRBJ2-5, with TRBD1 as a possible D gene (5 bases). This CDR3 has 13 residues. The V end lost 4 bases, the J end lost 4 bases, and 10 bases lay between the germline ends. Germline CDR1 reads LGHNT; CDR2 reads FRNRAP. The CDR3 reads CASGSQGTETQYF. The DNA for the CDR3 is TGTGCTAGTGGTTCGCAGGGCACAGAGACCCAGTACTTC.

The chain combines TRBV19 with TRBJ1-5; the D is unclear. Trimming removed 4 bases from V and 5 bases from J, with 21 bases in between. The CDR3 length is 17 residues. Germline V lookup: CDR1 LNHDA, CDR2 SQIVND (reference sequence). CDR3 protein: CASSTDSLGIFYQPQHF. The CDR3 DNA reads TGTGCCAGTAGTACTGACTCACTCGGGATCTTTTATCAGCCCCAGCATTTT.

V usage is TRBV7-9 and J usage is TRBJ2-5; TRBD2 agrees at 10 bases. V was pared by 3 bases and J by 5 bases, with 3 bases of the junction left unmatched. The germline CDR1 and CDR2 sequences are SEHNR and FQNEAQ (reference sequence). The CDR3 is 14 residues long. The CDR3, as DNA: TGTGCCAGCAGCTTCGCTAGCGGGAGTGAGACCCAGTACTTC. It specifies CASSFASGSETQYF.

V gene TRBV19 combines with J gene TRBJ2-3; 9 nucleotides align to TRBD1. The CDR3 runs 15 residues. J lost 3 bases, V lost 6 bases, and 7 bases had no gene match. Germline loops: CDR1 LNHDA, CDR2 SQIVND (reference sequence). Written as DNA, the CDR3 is TGTGCCAGTAGGCAGACAGGGGGGAGGACAGATACGCAGTATTTT. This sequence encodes CASRQTGGRTDTQYF. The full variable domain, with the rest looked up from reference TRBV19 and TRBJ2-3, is DGGITQSPKYLFRKEGQNVTLSCEQNLNHDAMYWYRQDPGQGLRLIYYSQIVNDFQKGDIAEGYSVSREKKESFPLTVTSAQKNPTAFYLCASRQTGGRTDTQYFGPGTRLTVL.

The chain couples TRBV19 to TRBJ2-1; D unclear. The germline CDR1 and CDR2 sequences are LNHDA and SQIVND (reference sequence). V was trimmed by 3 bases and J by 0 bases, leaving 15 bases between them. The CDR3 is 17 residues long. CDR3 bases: TGTGCCAGTAGTATGGCCCATGGCTCAAGCTCCTACAATGAGCAGTTCTTC. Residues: CASSMAHGSSSYNEQFF. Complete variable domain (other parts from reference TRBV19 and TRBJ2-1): DGGITQSPKYLFRKEGQNVTLSCEQNLNHDAMYWYRQDPGQGLRLIYYSQIVNDFQKGDIAEGYSVSREKKESFPLTVTSAQKNPTAFYLCASSMAHGSSSYNEQFFGPGTRLTVL.

CDR3 region: CASSYSGTVGSTQYF. The CDR3, as DNA: TGCGCCAGCAGCTACTCCGGGACGGTAGGGAGTACGCAGTATTTT. The rearrangement uses TRBV5-1 and TRBJ2-3, with D perhaps assigned TRBD1 or TRBD2 (5 bases each). Trimming took 3 bases from V and 8 from J, leaving 19 bases between them. Germline CDR1 reads SGHRS; CDR2 reads YFSETQ. The CDR3 extends over 15 amino acids.

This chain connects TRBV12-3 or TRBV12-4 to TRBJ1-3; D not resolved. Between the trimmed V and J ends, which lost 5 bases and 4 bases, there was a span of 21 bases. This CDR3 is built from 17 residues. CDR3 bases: TGTGCCAGCAGTCTCACCCTTTCTAGCATGGGCGGAAACACCATATATTTT. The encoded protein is CASSLTLSSMGGNTIYF.

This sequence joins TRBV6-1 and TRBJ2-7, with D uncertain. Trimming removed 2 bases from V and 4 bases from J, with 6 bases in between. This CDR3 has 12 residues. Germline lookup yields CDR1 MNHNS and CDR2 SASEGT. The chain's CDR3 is CASSELSYEQYF. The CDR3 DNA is TGTGCCAGCAGTGAATTAAGTTACGAGCAGTACTTC.

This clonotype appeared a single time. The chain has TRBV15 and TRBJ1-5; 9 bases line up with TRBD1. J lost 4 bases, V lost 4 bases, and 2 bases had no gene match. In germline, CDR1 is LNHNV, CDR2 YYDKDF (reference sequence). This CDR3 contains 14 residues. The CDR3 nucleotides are TGTGCCACCAGCAAGGGACAGGGTAATCAGCCCCAGCATTTT. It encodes CATSKGQGNQPQHF.

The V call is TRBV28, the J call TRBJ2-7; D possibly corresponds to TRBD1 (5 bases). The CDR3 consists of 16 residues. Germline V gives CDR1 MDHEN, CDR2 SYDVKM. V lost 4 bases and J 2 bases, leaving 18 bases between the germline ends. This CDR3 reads CASSSQRQGITYEQYF. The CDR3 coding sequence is TGTGCCAGCAGTTCCCAGCGTCAGGGTATCACCTACGAGCAGTACTTC.

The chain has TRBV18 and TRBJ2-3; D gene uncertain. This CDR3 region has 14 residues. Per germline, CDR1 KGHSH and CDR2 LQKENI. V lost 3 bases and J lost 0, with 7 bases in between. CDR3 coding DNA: TGTGCCAGCTCACCTGGGCTGAGCACAGATACGCAGTATTTT. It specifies CASSPGLSTDTQYF.